The subject of this entry is one T cell receptor (beta chain). Germline CDR1 reads SGHTA; CDR2 reads FQGNSA. With 0 bases removed from V and 0 bases from J, the gap between germline ends came to 9 bases. This CDR3 contains 17 residues. The PCR was carried out with 60 Vbeta primers and 13 Jbeta primers. Sequencing used immunoSEQ multiplex PCR; TCRdb keeps in-frame clones, though not all of them. The sample gives some 110,000 clones, under 80% of which show up once; roughly 12% is in the top ten. The record originates from a study of cytomegalovirus exposure and HLA in healthy donors. Turning to the study itself: Earlier findings included some 100 million unique TCR beta sequences obtained from about 170 million T cells.

The sample taken for sequencing was PBMCs. This rearrangement joins TRBV7-2 to TRBJ2-6, with D hard to call. This clonotype was sampled from a woman aged 45 to 65 in good health and CMV-seropositive. The CDR3 region is CASSLAAGTSGANVLTF. For the CDR3, the DNA is TGTGCCAGCAGCTTAGCAGCAGGAACCTCTGGGGCCAACGTCCTGACTTTC.